The sample holds a few counts of the clone carrying this T cell receptor beta chain. The antigen is undetermined. This specimen comes from a study of early T cells in non-severe SARS-CoV-2 infection. Study-level background: Unsorted whole-blood RNA was sequenced in bulk, leaving chains unpaired.

Researchers attached unique molecular identifiers to individual cDNA molecules. Via MiXCR, TCRdb re-called the 5' RACE reads, giving one row per CDR3 protein. The sample gives some 80,000 distinct CDR3 sequences, about 10% of which show up once; just over 8% is in the top ten. General study findings and limits: Matching with VDJdb favored anti-spike CD8 responses (missing private and CD4 specificities).

CDR1 and CDR2 (germline): PRHDT, FYEKMQ (reference sequence). There are 16 residues in the CDR3. V lost 8 bases and J lost 0; bases outside the gene matches: 10. The TCR originated in an adult who was a healthcare worker with PCR-confirmed SARS-CoV-2 infection or an uninfected control (not recorded which). Sequences were derived from whole blood, sampled at baseline. The rearrangement links TRBV13 to TRBJ1-1; 9 bases fit TRBD1. CDR3 nucleotide sequence: TGTGCCAGCGTCCGCGGGGACAGGGAGATGAACACTGAAGCTTTCTTT. This translates into CASVRGDREMNTEAFF.